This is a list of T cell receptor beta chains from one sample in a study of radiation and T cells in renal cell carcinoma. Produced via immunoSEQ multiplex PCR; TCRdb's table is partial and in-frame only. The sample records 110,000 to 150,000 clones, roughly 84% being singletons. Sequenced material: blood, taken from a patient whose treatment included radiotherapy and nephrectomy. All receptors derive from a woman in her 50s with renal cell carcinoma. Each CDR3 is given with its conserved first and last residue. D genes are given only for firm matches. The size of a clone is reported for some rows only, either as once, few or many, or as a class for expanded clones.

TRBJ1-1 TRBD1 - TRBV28 CASNFIGQGVTEAFF TGTGCCAGCAACTTCATAGGACAGGGGGTAACTGAAGCTTTCTTT
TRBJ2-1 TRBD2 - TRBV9 CASSVLAGGYNEQFF TGTGCCAGCAGCGTATTAGCGGGGGGATACAATGAGCAGTTCTTC
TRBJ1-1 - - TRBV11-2 CASSTRAPEAFF TGTGCCAGCAGCACGCGGGCCCCCGAAGCTTTCTTT
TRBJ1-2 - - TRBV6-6 CASSIDTKAGYGYTF TGTGCCAGCAGCATAGACACCAAGGCAGGCTATGGCTACACCTTC
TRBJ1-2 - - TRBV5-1 CASRGGFSGNYGYTF TGCGCCAGCAGGGGGGGCTTCTCCGGTAACTATGGCTACACCTTC
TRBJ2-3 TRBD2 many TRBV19 CASSKGPGTSGSTDTQYF TGTGCCAGTAGTAAAGGGCCAGGGACTAGCGGAAGCACAGATACGCAGTATTTT
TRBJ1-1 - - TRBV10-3 CASSGTMGAEAFF TGTGCCAGTTCCGGGACCATGGGGGCTGAAGCTTTCTTT
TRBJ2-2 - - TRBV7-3 CASSFSDNTGELFF TGTGCCAGCAGCTTCTCGGACAACACCGGGGAGCTGTTTTTT
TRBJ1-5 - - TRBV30 CAWSFPTPLGNQPQHF TGTGCCTGGAGTTTTCCCACCCCACTCGGGAATCAGCCCCAGCATTTT
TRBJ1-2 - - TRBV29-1 CSVEGRGTYGYTF TGCAGCGTTGAGGGAAGGGGAACCTATGGCTACACCTTC
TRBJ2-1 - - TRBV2 CASSADRNEQFF TGTGCCAGCAGCGCCGACAGGAATGAGCAGTTCTTC
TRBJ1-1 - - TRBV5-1 CASSLEGQNTEAFF TGCGCCAGCAGCTTAGAGGGGCAGAACACTGAAGCTTTCTTT
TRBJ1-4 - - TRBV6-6 CASRLKGLNEKLFF TGTGCCAGCAGGCTAAAGGGTCTGAATGAAAAACTGTTTTTT
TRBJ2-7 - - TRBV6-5 CASSPQAGGDYEQYF TGTGCCAGCAGTCCGCAAGCCGGCGGAGACTACGAGCAGTACTTC
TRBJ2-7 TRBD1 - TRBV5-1 CASSTTGAVSYEQYF TGCGCCAGCAGCACGACAGGGGCCGTATCCTACGAGCAGTACTTC
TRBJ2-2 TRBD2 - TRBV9 CASSVGTSGGSDALFF TGTGCCAGCAGCGTAGGCACTAGCGGGGGATCGGATGCGCTGTTTTTT
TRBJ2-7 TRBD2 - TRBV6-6 CASSYSGGSYEQYF TGTGCCAGCAGTTACTCGGGAGGGTCCTACGAGCAGTACTTC
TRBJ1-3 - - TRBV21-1 CASSKEVGGNTIYF TGTGCCAGCAGCAAAGAGGTTGGTGGAAACACCATATATTTT
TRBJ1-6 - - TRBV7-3 CASSLTGGGSPLHF TGTGCCAGCAGCTTAACAGGGGGAGGTTCACCCCTCCACTTT
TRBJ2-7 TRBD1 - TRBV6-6 CASSYIGTGRYEQYF TGTGCCAGCAGTTACATTGGGACAGGGAGGTACGAGCAGTACTTC
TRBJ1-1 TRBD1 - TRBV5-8 CASSLATGRGTEAFF TGTGCCAGCAGCTTGGCGACAGGGAGAGGCACTGAAGCTTTCTTT
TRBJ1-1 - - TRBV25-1 CASSFSGLGLLNTEAFF TGTGCCAGCAGTTTCAGTGGCCTGGGACTCTTGAACACTGAAGCTTTCTTT